This T cell receptor (beta chain) comes out of a study of T cells in Graves' hyperthyroidism and ophthalmopathy. Study-level results: Most thyroid clonotypes expanded above 0.001 were also detected in blood.

This CDR3 spans 13 amino acids. V lost 5 bases, J lost 8 bases, and 15 bases lay in between. Using RNA transcripts as the source, TCR beta CDR3 regions were amplified. HTBI primers were used for first-round RT-PCR of the TCR CDR3. TCRdb called the multiplex PCR reads again in MiXCR, with one record for every CDR3 protein. The sample has about 520,000 distinct CDR3 sequences; more than 20% are singletons. Stable disease denoted Graves' hyperthyroidism without ophthalmopathy progression within 18 months. This clonotype has at least ten counts. Antigen specificity is unknown. The source is a young man with Graves' hyperthyroidism. The chain carries TRBV12-3 or TRBV12-4 and TRBJ1-2, with D perhaps matching TRBD1 (5 bases). Source material: blood. The CDR3 protein is CASSPGTGGGYTF. Here the CDR3 DNA reads TGTGCCAGCAGTCCTGGGACTGGAGGAGGCTACACCTTC.